The next 20 T cell receptor beta chains were all read from a single sample in a study of T cells in women clearing cervical HPV infection. Generated by immunoSEQ multiplex PCR, the TCRdb table keeps only in-frame clones and is missing some. The sample data list under 45,000 clones. Sequenced: blood buffy coat. The source of these receptors is a woman between 18 and 70 years old with a cervical HPV16 infection that either progressed to CIN3+ or cleared (not recorded which).

About this clone: Read sequence stops 3 residues before the CDR3 end, and the germline J gene provides the missing end. The V call is TRBV6-2 or TRBV6-3, the J call TRBJ2-5; no firm D call. The CDR3 totals 12 residues. Germline V CDR1 and CDR2: MNHEY, SVGEGT. V lost 5 bases to trimming and J lost 3 bases, with 7 bases between them. The DNA read from the CDR3 is TGTGCCAGCAGTAAGCTAAAAGAGACC. Protein product: CASSKLKET. The whole CDR3 reads CASSKLKETQYF.

About this clone itself: The CDR3 is cut off 3 residues early in the read; its end comes from the germline J gene. The genes are TRBV30 and TRBJ2-3, with D perhaps TRBD1 (6 bases). This CDR3 contains 16 residues. The V and J ends lost 0 bases and 2 bases respectively, with 15 bases between them. Looked up from germline, CDR1 is GTSNPN and CDR2 is SVGIG (reference sequence). CDR3 loop: CAWSVGVQGNTDTQYF. CDR3 DNA, as far as it was read: TGTGCCTGGAGTGTAGGCGTCCAGGGGAACACAGATACG.

Notes on this clone: With the read ending 3 residues before the CDR3 end, the germline J gene is used to fill in that end. The J gene is TRBJ2-1, the V gene TRBV20-1, with 9 bases that match TRBD2. Germline CDR1 reads DFQATT; CDR2 reads SNEGSKA (reference sequence). The CDR3 sequence is 18 residues long. Trimming removed 8 bases from V and 4 bases from J; junction bases left unmatched: 21. CDR3 protein: CSPLKPTSGPTLYNEQFF. Incomplete CDR3 DNA: TGCAGTCCCCTGAAACCGACTAGCGGACCGACCCTGTACAATGAG.

On this clone itself: The read ends 3 residues shy of where the CDR3 ends; the end is completed using the germline J gene. This sequence joins TRBV10-1 and TRBJ2-7; 7 bases line up with TRBD1. The V gene end was trimmed by 2 bases and the J gene end by 5 bases; junction bases not matched to a gene: 6. Germline V gene sequence: CDR1 WNHNN, CDR2 SYGVQD (reference sequence). CDR3 length equals 14 residues. The DNA read from the CDR3 is TGCGCCAGCAGTGAGCACAGGGGTCCCGACGAG. Protein: CASSEHRGPDE. The full-length CDR3 reads as CASSEHRGPDEQYF.

About this clone itself: Read data end 3 residues before the CDR3 end; the end is taken from the germline J gene. This chain uses TRBV20-1 with TRBJ2-7; D not resolved. CDR1 and CDR2 (germline): DFQATT, SNEGSKA (reference sequence). V lost 5 bases and J lost 3, with 8 bases in between. The CDR3 consists of 11 residues. The chain's CDR3 is CSAGVYYEQYF. The CDR3 bases that were read are TGCAGTGCTGGAGTATACTACGAG.

About this clone itself: The sequence runs out 3 residues before the end of the CDR3; the remainder is reconstructed from the germline J gene. This chain links TRBV20-1 with TRBJ2-7, with 10 bases identical to TRBD2. Germline trimming cut 5 bases from V and 5 bases from J; bases unmatched to any gene: 12. From germline, CDR1 is DFQATT and CDR2 SNEGSKA (reference sequence). The CDR3 extends over 15 amino acids. Incomplete CDR3 DNA: TGCAGTGCTCCCCTTCCGGGACTAGCGCTTAACGAG. It codes for CSAPLPGLALNE. The whole CDR3 sequence is CSAPLPGLALNEQYF.

With respect to this clone: The DNA ends 3 residues before the CDR3 does, and the rest of the CDR3 is filled in from the germline J gene. The V call is TRBV5-1, the J call TRBJ1-1; possible D gene TRBD1, 5 bases. Germline values: CDR1 SGHRS, CDR2 YFSETQ. The CDR3 sequence is 14 residues long. V lost 4 bases to trimming and J lost 0 bases, with 10 bases between them. The CDR3 is CASSRAGMNTEAFF. CDR3 DNA, as far as it was read: TGCGCCAGCAGCCGGGCAGGGATGAACACTGAA.

Notes on this clone: The read comes to an end 3 residues before the CDR3 does, leaving the germline J gene to fill in the end. The V and J genes are TRBV7-3 and TRBJ2-1; TRBD2 matches at 9 bases. V trimming: 2 bases; J trimming: 3 bases; junction bases outside the gene matches: 2. The CDR3 sequence is 15 residues long. CDR1 and CDR2 (germline): SGHTA, FQGTGA. The CDR3 reads CASSLAGGNYNEQFF. Incomplete CDR3 DNA: TGTGCCAGCAGCTTAGCGGGAGGGAACTACAATGAG.

With respect to this clone: The read falls 3 residues short of the CDR3 end, and the missing part is taken from the germline J gene. The chain is built from TRBV7-9 and TRBJ2-1, with 8 bases aligning to TRBD1. CDR3 length: 14 amino acids. The V segment lost 5 bases and the J segment 8 bases; nucleotides outside the gene matches: 8. CDR1 is SEHNR and CDR2 is FQNEAQ in the germline V gene (reference sequence). The sequenced CDR3 bases are TGTGCCAGCAGCCGACAGGGGCGGGATTATGAG. The encoded protein is CASSRQGRDYE. The full CDR3 protein reads CASSRQGRDYEQFF. Complete variable domain (other parts from reference TRBV7-9 and TRBJ2-1): DTGVSQNPRHKITKRGQNVTFRCDPISEHNRLYWYRQTLGQGPEFLTYFQNEAQLEKSRLLSDRFSAERPKGSFSTLEIQRTEQGDSAMYLCASSRQGRDYEQFFGPGTRLTVL.

As for this clone: The sequenced fragment ends 3 residues before the CDR3 boundary, so the rest is inferred from the germline J gene. The chain uses TRBV7-9 and TRBJ2-5; a weak D match, TRBD1 (5 bases). This CDR3 spans 13 amino acids. The V and J ends lost 5 bases and 4 bases respectively, with 11 bases between them. Germline V gene lookup returns CDR1 SEHNR and CDR2 FQNEAQ (reference sequence). The covered CDR3 bases are TGTGCCAGCAGCACTACGGACACAGAGACC. It is translated as CASSTTDTET. The full CDR3 sequence reads CASSTTDTETQYF.

Partial CDR3 DNA: TGTGCCAGTATGGGGCCAATCTACTCACCC. Translated, it gives CASMGPIYSP. The entire CDR3 is CASMGPIYSPLHF. The chain recombines TRBV19 with TRBJ1-6, with a weak D call TRBD1 (5 bases). The read finishes 3 residues shy of the CDR3 end, and the germline J gene is used to complete it. Trimming left V 7 bases short and J 10 bases short, with 14 bases between. CDR1 is LNHDA, CDR2 SQIVND, per germline (reference sequence). The CDR3 length is 13 residues.

As to this clone: The read terminates 3 residues ahead of where the CDR3 ends, so the germline J gene completes it. The rearrangement joins TRBV7-2 to TRBJ2-7; unclear D gene. V was trimmed by 4 bases and J by 4 bases, leaving 14 bases between them. The CDR3 is made up of 14 amino acids. CDR1 is SGHTA and CDR2 is FQGNSA in the germline V gene. CDR3 protein: CASSSSAQFYEQYF. CDR3 DNA, as far as it was read: TGTGCCAGCAGCTCCTCAGCGCAGTTTTACGAG.

In the case of this clone: The read finishes 3 residues shy of the CDR3 end, and the germline J gene is used to complete it. This rearrangement joins TRBV5-1 to TRBJ1-1; D perhaps matches TRBD1 (6 bases). Trimming took 7 bases from V and 4 from J, leaving 20 bases between them. This CDR3 contains 15 residues. The germline V gene encodes CDR1 SGHRS and CDR2 YFSETQ. The part of the CDR3 DNA that was read is TGCGCCAGCGGGACGGACAGTATAGGCGGCACTGAA. Its translation: CASGTDSIGGTE. The CDR3 reads in full as CASGTDSIGGTEAFF.

With respect to this clone: The read halts 3 residues ahead of the CDR3 end, with the missing end drawn from the germline J gene. The V gene is TRBV7-2, the J gene TRBJ2-1; 8 positions match TRBD1. The CDR3 covers 12 residues. J gave up 9 bases and V 5 bases, and 3 bases lay outside the gene matches. Germline CDR1 is SGHTA and CDR2 is FQGNSA. The CDR3 reads CASSRQGSEQFF. The CDR3 bases that were read are TGTGCCAGCAGCCGACAGGGGAGTGAG. The full variable domain, with the rest looked up from reference TRBV7-2 and TRBJ2-1, is GAGVSQSPSNKVTEKGKDVELRCDPISGHTALYWYRQSLGQGLEFLIYFQGNSAPDKSGLPSDRFSAERTGGSVSTLTIQRTQQEDSAVYLCASSRQGSEQFFGPGTRLTVL.

Partial CDR3 DNA: TGTGCCAGCAGCCAAGATGCTAGCGGGGCATACGAG. Translating gives CASSQDASGAYE. The whole CDR3 is CASSQDASGAYEQYF. The V call is TRBV4-2, the J call TRBJ2-7; 9 nucleotides line up with TRBD2. The read ends 3 residues shy of where the CDR3 ends; the end is completed using the germline J gene. This CDR3 contains 15 residues. Germline-derived CDR1 and CDR2 are LGHNA and YNFKEQ. The V gene end was trimmed by 0 bases and the J gene end by 4 bases; junction bases not matched to a gene: 4.

As concerns this clone: Sequencing ends 3 residues short of the CDR3 end; the germline J gene provides the rest. The V and J genes are TRBV2 and TRBJ1-2; no reliable D call. The CDR3 contains 14 residues. The V gene's germline CDR1 is SNHLY and CDR2 FYNNEI. V lost 6 bases to trimming and J lost 4 bases, with 15 bases between them. The CDR3 sequence: CASSQEFFFYGYTF. CDR3 bases read: TGTGCCAGCAGCCAGGAATTCTTCTTCTATGGC.

A note on this clone: The read ends 3 residues before the CDR3 terminus; that terminus is restored from the germline J gene. The chain links TRBV5-1 to TRBJ2-1; 14 nucleotides match TRBD2. The germline gives CDR1 SGHRS, CDR2 YFSETQ. The CDR3 is made up of 17 amino acids. The J segment lost 6 bases and the V segment lost 1 base, leaving 6 bases of the junction unmatched. The CDR3 protein is CASSLWGTSGSPNEQFF. The covered CDR3 bases are TGCGCCAGCAGCTTGTGGGGGACTAGCGGGAGTCCCAATGAG. Drawing the rest from reference TRBV5-1 and TRBJ2-1, the complete variable domain is KAGVTQTPRYLIKTRGQQVTLSCSPISGHRSVSWYQQTPGQGLQFLFEYFSETQRNKGNFPGRFSGRQFSNSRSEMNVSTLELGDSALYLCASSLWGTSGSPNEQFFGPGTRLTVL.

The sequenced part of the CDR3 DNA is TGTGCCAGCAGCCCGACAGGCTATGGC. Protein product: CASSPTGYG. The full CDR3 protein is CASSPTGYGYTF. This rearrangement joins TRBV7-9 to TRBJ1-2; a weak D match, TRBD1 (6 bases). The CDR3 end is not reached by the read, which stops 3 residues before it; the germline J gene fills it in. In germline, CDR1 is SEHNR, CDR2 FQNEAQ (reference sequence). The CDR3 length is 12 residues. Trimming pared 5 bases from V and 4 bases from J, leaving 8 bases between.

About this clone itself: The read ends 3 residues before the CDR3 terminus; that terminus is restored from the germline J gene. This sequence joins TRBV7-3 and TRBJ2-1; 7 nucleotides agree with TRBD1. The CDR3 totals 16 residues. The V gene's germline CDR1 is SGHTA and CDR2 FQGTGA. Trimming cost V 4 bases and J 5 bases; bases outside gene matches: 11. The CDR3 sequence: CASSSPDRNPNNEQFF. The part of the CDR3 DNA that was read is TGTGCCAGCAGCTCCCCGGACAGGAATCCGAACAATGAG.

Turning to this clone: The read ends 3 residues before the CDR3 terminus; that terminus is restored from the germline J gene. The chain combines TRBV6-1 with TRBJ2-1; 11 positions agree with TRBD1. The germline gives CDR1 MNHNS, CDR2 SASEGT. The V gene end was trimmed by 3 bases and the J gene end by 8 bases; junction bases not matched to a gene: 6. The length of the CDR3 is 15 residues. The CDR3 DNA, read in part, is TGTGCCAGCAGTGACGGACAGGGGGCGGCGGATGAG. This encodes CASSDGQGAADE. The complete CDR3 reads CASSDGQGAADEQFF.